This entry describes one TCR beta chain. As processed by the authors: How many nucleated cells were present was estimated from reference gene primer amplification. Here immunoSEQ multiplex PCR was the method, and the copy in TCRdb shows in-frame clones only, minus some. V, J and clone size derive from that table, while D and trimming were established from the DNA sequence. The sample shows more than 50,000 clones, approximately 80% of them seen only once. The data derive from a study of blood T cell repertoires in COVID-19. Study overall: Material from acute and convalescent COVID-19 was sourced from the United States, Italy and Spain. Nucleic acid was either cDNA or gDNA, and it came from T cells, B-cell-depleted T cells, or PBMCs.

Looked up from germline, CDR1 is SGHNT and CDR2 is YYREEE (reference sequence). Trimming removed 4 bases from V and 5 bases from J; junction bases left unmatched: 9. The CDR3 has 15 amino acids. Specimen: peripheral blood. This TCR derives from a woman older than 75 with acute or convalescent COVID-19. The rearrangement links TRBV5-4 to TRBJ2-7; 10 bases map to TRBD1. CDR3 sequence reads: CASSTTLGTGDEQYF. In DNA, the CDR3 is TGTGCCAGCAGCACCACCCTAGGGACAGGGGACGAGCAGTACTTC.